The rows below give T cell receptor beta chains drawn from one sample of a study of blood T cell repertoires in COVID-19. Assay used: immunoSEQ multiplex PCR; TCRdb lists only in-frame clones, some missing. The sample includes 150,000 to 200,000 clones, around 87% seen only once; the top ten take roughly 0.56%. The sample taken for sequencing was peripheral blood. These TCRs come from a man aged 50-59 years with acute or convalescent COVID-19. Both conserved end residues are part of each CDR3. A D gene is named only where the DNA matches it firmly. Where a row states a size, it is once, few, many or the class of an expanded clone; other rows omit it.

TRBD1	TRBV4-2	.	TRBJ2-2	TGTGCCAGCAGCTCTCGACAGGGGAACACCGGGGAGCTGTTTTTT	CASSSRQGNTGELFF
TRBD2	TRBV4-2	.	TRBJ2-3	TGTGCCAGCAGCCGCCTAACTAGCGGGAATGAAGATACGCAGTATTTT	CASSRLTSGNEDTQYF
TRBD1	TRBV7-2	.	TRBJ2-1	TGTGCCAGCAGCCCGAACTCCGGGACAGGGTACAATGAGCAGTTCTTC	CASSPNSGTGYNEQFF
TRBD2	TRBV27	.	TRBJ2-2	TGTGCCAGCCGCCCGGGAGGGCCCGGGGAGCTGTTTTTT	CASRPGGPGELFF
.	TRBV9	.	TRBJ1-1	TGTGCCAGCAGCTCTGGCAGGGGGAACACTGAAGCTTTCTTT	CASSSGRGNTEAFF
.	TRBV5-8	.	TRBJ1-5	TGTGCCAGCAGCTTGTGGGGCTTCAATCAGCCCCAGCATTTT	CASSLWGFNQPQHF
TRBD2	TRBV9	.	TRBJ2-3	TGTGCCAGCAGCACGACTAGCGGCCCTAGAGATACGCAGTATTTT	CASSTTSGPRDTQYF
TRBD2	TRBV19	few	TRBJ2-7	TGTGCCAGTGCATCTAGCGGGACGTACGAGCAGTACTTC	CASASSGTYEQYF
.	TRBV6-2/TRBV6-3	.	TRBJ1-4	TGTGCCAGCAGCTTCATCACTACTGGTTCTAATGAAAAACTGTTTTTT	CASSFITTGSNEKLFF
TRBD1	TRBV19	.	TRBJ2-1	TGTGCCAGTAGTACGCACAGGGGGAGCTCCTACAATGAGCAGTTCTTC	CASSTHRGSSYNEQFF